This T cell receptor beta chain was captured in a study of sequential checkpoint blockade in melanoma. The table came from immunoSEQ multiplex PCR; TCRdb's copy has only in-frame clones and leaves some out. This table holds about 12,000 clones, around 20% found once. This clone has more than one count but fewer than ten. The treatment: randomized to nivolumab then ipilimumab (arm A) or the reverse (arm B). The junction had 7 bases not matched to a gene; V was cut back by 0 bases and J by 6 bases. The CDR3 loop spans 14 amino acids. The germline V gene has CDR1 GTSNPN and CDR2 SVGIG (reference sequence).

The V call is TRBV30, the J call TRBJ1-1; 7 nucleotides match TRBD1. The material was tumor tissue (inferred from file names), obtained from a patient given nivolumab and ipilimumab in sequence. The receptor was derived from a human donor with melanoma. In DNA, the CDR3 is TGTGCCTGGAGTGTACATGTAGGGGGCTCTGAAGCTTTCTTT. This codes for CAWSVHVGGSEAFF.